This T cell receptor (beta chain) was found in a study of identical twins. The CDR3 spans 17 residues. TCRdb passed the 5' RACE reads through MiXCR, listing each CDR3 protein once. The sample has about 520,000 distinct CDR3 sequences, around 20% seen once. This clonotype came up a few times. These sequences were also reported in another study, on T cells expressing NK-cell markers.

The rearrangement joins TRBV21-1 to TRBJ1-1; whether TRBD1, the table's D call, matches the DNA was not checked. TRBV21-1 is tagged as a pseudogene. The TCR comes from a woman between 18 and 30 years old in good health. The material sequenced was CD4+ T cells sorted from blood. As DNA, the CDR3 is TGTGCCAGCAGCAATAACAGGGGGCTGAGGGGGAACACTGAAGCTTTCTTT. Translation: CASSNNRGLRGNTEAFF.